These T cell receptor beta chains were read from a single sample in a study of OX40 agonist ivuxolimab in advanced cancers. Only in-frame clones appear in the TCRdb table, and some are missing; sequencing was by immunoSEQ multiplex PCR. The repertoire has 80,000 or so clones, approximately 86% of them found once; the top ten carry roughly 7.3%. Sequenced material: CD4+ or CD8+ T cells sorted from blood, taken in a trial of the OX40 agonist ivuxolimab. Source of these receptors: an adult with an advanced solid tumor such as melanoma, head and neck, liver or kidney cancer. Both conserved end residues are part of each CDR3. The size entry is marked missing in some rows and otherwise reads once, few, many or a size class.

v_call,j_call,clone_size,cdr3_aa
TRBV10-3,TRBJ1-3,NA,CATEDRGSGNTIYF
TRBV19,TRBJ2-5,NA,CASSIVWGGGETQYF
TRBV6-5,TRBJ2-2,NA,CASRQINTGELFF
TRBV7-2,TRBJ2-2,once,CASTHPGITGTNTGELFF
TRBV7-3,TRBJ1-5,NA,CASSLKEQPQHF
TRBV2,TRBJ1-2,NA,CASMVTGAGGYTF
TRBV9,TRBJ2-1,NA,CASSPMTVYNEQFF
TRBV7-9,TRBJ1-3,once,CASSPDQGSFGNTIYF
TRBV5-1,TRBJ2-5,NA,CASRSTSGQETQYF
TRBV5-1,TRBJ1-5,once,CASRHGTGRNQPQHF
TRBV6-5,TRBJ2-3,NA,CASTKIGTDTQYF
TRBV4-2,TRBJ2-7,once,CASSQEMGDRGGEQYF
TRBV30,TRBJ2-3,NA,CAWSVRESSTDTQYF
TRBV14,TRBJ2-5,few,CASSLLERATETQYF
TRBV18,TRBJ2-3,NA,CASSLRRLAGPRDTQYF
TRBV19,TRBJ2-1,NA,CATGDRATYNEQFF
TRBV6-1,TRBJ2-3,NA,CASSEALHGTDTQYF
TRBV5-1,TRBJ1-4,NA,CASSFGLPTNEKLFF
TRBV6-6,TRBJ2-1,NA,CASSYLGGLAYNEQFF
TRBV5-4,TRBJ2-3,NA,CASIADTDTQYF
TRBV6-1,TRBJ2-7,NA,CASLGAGNEQYF
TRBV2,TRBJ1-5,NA,CASSQGSQPQHF
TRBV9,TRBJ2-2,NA,CASSVVDANTGELFF
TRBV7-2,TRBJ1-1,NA,CASSLVGTQNTEAFF
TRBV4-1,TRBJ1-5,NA,CASSQGTPGNQPQHF
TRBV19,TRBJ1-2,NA,CASSIRGAGNGYTF
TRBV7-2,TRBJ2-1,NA,CASSLLTSRAGEQFF
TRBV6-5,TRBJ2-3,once,CASSPTGDLTDTQYF
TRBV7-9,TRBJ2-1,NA,CASYYAGASNEQFF
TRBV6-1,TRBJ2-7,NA,CASSSPGSPSYEQYF
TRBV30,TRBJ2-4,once,CAWSRETLAKNIQYF
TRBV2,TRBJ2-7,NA,CASMYQGGTTYEQYF
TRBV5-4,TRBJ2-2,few,CASSLGQTGELFF
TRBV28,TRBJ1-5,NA,CASSLSGQNLQPQHF
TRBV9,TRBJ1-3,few,CASSPGPDGNTIYF
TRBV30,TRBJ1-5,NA,CAWNQGTYQPQHF
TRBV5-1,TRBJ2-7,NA,CASSLAPGVYEQYF
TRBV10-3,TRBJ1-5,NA,CAISDSENQPQHF
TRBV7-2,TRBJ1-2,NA,CASSSKGRQGGGYTF
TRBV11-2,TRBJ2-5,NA,CASSLIGGVETQYF
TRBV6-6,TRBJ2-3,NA,CASRDFTDTQYF
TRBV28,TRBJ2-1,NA,CASTNYNEQFF
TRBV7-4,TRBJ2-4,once,CASSLGDWAKNIQYF
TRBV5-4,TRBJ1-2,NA,CASSWGSNYGYTF
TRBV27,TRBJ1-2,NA,CASSDFGQGKSSGGYGYTF
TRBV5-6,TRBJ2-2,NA,CASSLPQGNTGELFF
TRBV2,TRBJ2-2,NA,CASSALPTAGLVSGELFF
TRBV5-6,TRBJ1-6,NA,CASSRDSPLHF
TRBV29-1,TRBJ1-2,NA,CSVRTGVGYTF
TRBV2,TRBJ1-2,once,CASRGAGPYGYTF
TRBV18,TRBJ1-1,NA,CASSDRARTEAFF
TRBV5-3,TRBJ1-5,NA,CARSRTGKQQPQHF
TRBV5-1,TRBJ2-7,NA,CASRGGTSEGYEQYF